Shown below are 11 T cell receptor beta chains from a single sample sequenced in a study of cytomegalovirus exposure and HLA in healthy donors. PCR amplification relied on 60 Vbeta primers (plus 13 Jbeta primers). The repertoire was sequenced with immunoSEQ multiplex PCR; TCRdb's copy has only in-frame clones and lacks some. This table holds about 120,000 clones, approximately 80% found once. The sequenced sample was PBMCs. These receptors were obtained from a man aged 25 to 40 in good health and CMV-seronegative.

V usage is TRBV6-5 and J usage is TRBJ1-1; 7 nucleotides agree with TRBD1. CDR1 is MNHEY and CDR2 is SVGAGI in the germline V gene. Trimming removed 6 bases from V and 1 base from J; junction bases left unmatched: 8. The CDR3 extends over 15 amino acids. CDR3 bases: TGTGCCAGCAGCCCCGAGGGGGCGGGGAACACTGAAGCTTTCTTT. Translated: CASSPEGAGNTEAFF.

To note about this clone: A read error may account for a junction end that differs from germline. The genes are TRBV6-1 and TRBJ2-7, with D perhaps TRBD2 (6 bases). The length of the CDR3 is 14 residues. CDR1 and CDR2 (germline): MNHNS, SASEGT. CDR3 amino acids: CASSELAGSFEQYF. The CDR3 DNA is TGTGCCAGCAGTGAACTGGCGGGATCCTTCGAGCAGTACTTC.

The chain uses TRBV28 and TRBJ1-2; a weak D match, TRBD1 (5 bases). The germline CDR1 and CDR2 sequences are MDHEN and SYDVKM. The CDR3 runs to 17 residues. Trimming stripped 7 bases from V and 2 bases from J, with 23 bases between. CDR3: CASTRGSRPENNYGYTF. DNA of the CDR3: TGTGCCAGCACCCGGGGGTCTCGCCCAGAGAACAACTATGGCTACACCTTC.

This clone was picked up a small number of times. This chain joins TRBV5-1 and TRBJ1-4, with no clear D. CDR3 length: 16 amino acids. Trimming took off 0 bases at V and 0 bases at J, with 9 bases between the two ends. CDR1 is SGHRS and CDR2 is YFSETQ in the germline V gene. The CDR3 region is CASSLDSITTNEKLFF. In DNA form, the CDR3 reads TGCGCCAGCAGCTTGGACAGTATTACAACTAATGAAAAACTGTTTTTT. Looking up the rest from reference TRBV5-1 and TRBJ1-4 gives the full variable domain: KAGVTQTPRYLIKTRGQQVTLSCSPISGHRSVSWYQQTPGQGLQFLFEYFSETQRNKGNFPGRFSGRQFSNSRSEMNVSTLELGDSALYLCASSLDSITTNEKLFFGSGTQLSVL.

CDR3 protein: CASSPLPGANVLTF. CDR3 in DNA: TGTGCCAGCAGCCCCCTTCCGGGGGCCAACGTCCTGACTTTC. The chain employs TRBV7-9 and TRBJ2-6; no clear D. There are 14 residues in the CDR3. Germline V gene data show CDR1 as SEHNR and CDR2 as FQNEAQ (reference sequence). V was pared by 5 bases and J by 4 bases, with 9 bases between.

The chain couples TRBV18 to TRBJ2-7; TRBD2 matches 9 bases. Per germline, CDR1 KGHSH and CDR2 LQKENI. V lost 3 bases to trimming and J lost 2 bases; unmatched junction nucleotides: 5. The CDR3 is made up of 15 amino acids. The CDR3, as DNA: TGTGCCAGCTCACCTGATGGCGGGAGGGCCTACGAGCAGTACTTC. This sequence encodes CASSPDGGRAYEQYF.

The gene calls are TRBV7-8 and TRBJ1-1, with TRBD1 as a possible D gene (6 bases). The CDR3 runs 13 residues. CDR1 SGHVS and CDR2 FQNEAQ come from the germline V gene. Trimming took 5 bases from V and 5 from J, leaving 12 bases between them. The CDR3 is CASSEQGWTEAFF. As DNA, the CDR3 is TGTGCCAGCAGCGAACAGGGTTGGACTGAAGCTTTCTTT.

As regards this clone: At one boundary the junction diverges from the germline segment, which might be a read error. This sequence joins TRBV27 and TRBJ1-5, with TRBD1 as a possible D gene (5 bases). Germline lookup yields CDR1 MNHEY and CDR2 SMNVEV (reference sequence). The CDR3 covers 12 residues. CDR3 DNA: TGTGCCAGCGGGGGGTTAAATCAGCCCCAGAATTTT. Translation: CASGGLNQPQNF.

The DNA of the CDR3 is TGTGCCAGCAGCGTAGTCGCGGTCACAGATACGCAGTATTTT. Amino acid sequence: CASSVVAVTDTQYF. The V gene is TRBV9, the J gene TRBJ2-3; D gene unclear. There are 14 residues in the CDR3. V was shortened by 0 bases and J by 2 bases, with 7 bases between the two germline ends. Germline CDR1 reads SGDLS; CDR2 reads YYNGEE.

This clone occurred a few times. The V gene is TRBV6-5, the J gene TRBJ2-7; D is unresolved. Germline V lookup: CDR1 MNHEY, CDR2 SVGAGI. Trimming cost V 0 bases and J 0 bases, with 12 bases left between them. This CDR3 is built from 16 residues. This CDR3 is CASSYSASSYSYEQYF. The CDR3, as DNA: TGTGCCAGCAGTTACTCTGCTAGTTCCTACTCCTACGAGCAGTACTTC.

The V gene is TRBV7-9, the J gene TRBJ2-7, with 9 bases fitting TRBD1. V lost 8 bases, J lost 3 bases, and 2 bases stayed unmatched. The germline V gene has CDR1 SEHNR and CDR2 FQNEAQ (reference sequence). The CDR3 contains 12 residues. This CDR3 is CASGDRVYEQYF. Written as DNA, the CDR3 is TGTGCCAGCGGGGACAGGGTCTACGAGCAGTACTTC.